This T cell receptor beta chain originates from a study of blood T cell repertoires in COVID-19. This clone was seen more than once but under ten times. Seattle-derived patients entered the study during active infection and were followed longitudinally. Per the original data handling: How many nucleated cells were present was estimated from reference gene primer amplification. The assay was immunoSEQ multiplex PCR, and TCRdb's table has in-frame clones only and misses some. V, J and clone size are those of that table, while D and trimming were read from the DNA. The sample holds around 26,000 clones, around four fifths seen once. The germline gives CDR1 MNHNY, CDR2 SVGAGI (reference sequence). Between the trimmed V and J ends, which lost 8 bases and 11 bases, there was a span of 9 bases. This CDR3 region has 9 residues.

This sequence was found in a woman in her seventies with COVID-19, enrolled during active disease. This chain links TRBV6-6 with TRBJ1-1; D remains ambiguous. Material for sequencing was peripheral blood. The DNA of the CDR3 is TGTGCCAGCTCCCCGGGGGCTTTCTTT. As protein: CASSPGAFF.